The present T cell receptor beta chain was sequenced within a study of beta chain features in type 1 diabetes. Study-level findings and limits: For patients, the naive, central memory and Treg TCRB repertoires appeared more alike than for healthy donors. Cells with high TCR expression could be over-represented by cDNA sequencing.

As every portion of the isolated RNA was reverse transcribed, the sequencing read expressed TCRB transcripts. Some clones are missing from TCRdb's copy, which holds only in-frame ones; the method was immunoSEQ multiplex PCR. Counted here are some 150,000 clones, about 9.4% occurring once; the ten biggest clones make up around 1.2%. Donors contributed one heparinised blood draw apiece, averaging approximately 120 mL. Germline CDR1 reads SGHRS; CDR2 reads YFSETQ. V shed 4 bases, J shed 1 base, and the junction held 8 bases outside the gene matches. This CDR3 is built from 16 residues. This clone was counted only a few times. Its antigen is still unknown.

The TCR was taken from a young man in good health. Input material: naive CD4+ T cells from blood. The chain has TRBV5-1 and TRBJ2-1; TRBD2 matches 7 bases. CDR3 in DNA: TGCGCCAGCAGCCCAGAAACGGGGGGTTCCTACAATGAGCAGTTCTTC. It translates to CASSPETGGSYNEQFF.